The sequence of this T cell receptor (beta chain) was determined in a study of identical twins. Study-level results: Fewer insertions were carried by abundant cord blood beta clonotypes, but none was seen in memory repertoires.

This clonotype appeared many times. Its specificity is not known. MiXCR was run by TCRdb on the 5' RACE reads, yielding one entry per CDR3 protein. The sample consists of 700,000 or so distinct CDR3 sequences, approximately 22% of them appearing once. CDR1 and CDR2 from the germline V gene are DFQATT and SNEGSKA (reference sequence). V shed 0 bases and J 5 bases; nucleotides not matched to a gene: 6. CDR3 size: 16 residues. The same data also went into a second study, on T cells expressing NK-cell markers. That source adds: Obtained from sorted CD3+CD56+NKG2C+, CD3+CD56+NKG2C- and CD3+CD56-NKG2C+ T cells were the TCR beta repertoires. With respect to HCMV, seven of the eight sequenced donors were seropositive, and one was seronegative. There remained a lack of clarity about HCMV specificity of expanded NKG2C+ T cell clones.

The TCR was taken from a woman younger than 30 in good health. The rearrangement uses TRBV20-1 and TRBJ1-6, with 8 bases lining up with TRBD1. The sequenced sample was PBMCs. The CDR3 sequence is CSARDRWGQDNSPLHF. The CDR3 DNA reads TGCAGTGCTAGAGATAGATGGGGACAGGATAATTCACCCCTCCACTTT.